This TCR beta chain was recovered during a study of identical twins. TCRdb ran MiXCR on the 5' RACE reads and lists one entry per CDR3 protein. Among hundreds of thousands of distinct CDR3 sequences, 15% to 20% were seen once, and the ten largest hold roughly 13%. V was trimmed by 1 base and J by 9 bases, leaving 10 bases between them. Germline V gives CDR1 SGHVS, CDR2 FQNEAQ. This CDR3 is 13 amino acids long. These records were also assigned to another study, of T cells expressing NK-cell markers.

The origin of this receptor is a woman aged 18-35 years in good health. Sequenced input: PBMCs. The rearrangement links TRBV7-8 to TRBJ2-1; no firm D call. The CDR3 sequence is CASSLVRPVEQFF. The CDR3 nucleotides read TGTGCCAGCAGCTTAGTTAGGCCGGTTGAGCAGTTCTTC. The full variable domain, completed using reference TRBV7-8 and TRBJ2-1, is GAGVSQSPRYKVAKRGQDVALRCDPISGHVSLFWYQQALGQGPEFLTYFQNEAQLDKSGLPSDRFFAERPEGSVSTLKIQRTQQEDSAVYLCASSLVRPVEQFFGPGTRLTVL.